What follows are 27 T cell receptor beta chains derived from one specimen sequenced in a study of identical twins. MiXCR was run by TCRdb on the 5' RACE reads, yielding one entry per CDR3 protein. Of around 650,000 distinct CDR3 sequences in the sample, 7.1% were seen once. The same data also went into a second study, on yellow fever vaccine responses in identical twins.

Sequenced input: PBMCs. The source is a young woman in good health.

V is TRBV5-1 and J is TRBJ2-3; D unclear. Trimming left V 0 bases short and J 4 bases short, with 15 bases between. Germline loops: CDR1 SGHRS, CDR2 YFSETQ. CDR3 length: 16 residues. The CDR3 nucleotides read TGCGCCAGCAGCTTGGGGGGTTACGTGGCCGCAGATACGCAGTATTTT. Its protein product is CASSLGGYVAADTQYF.

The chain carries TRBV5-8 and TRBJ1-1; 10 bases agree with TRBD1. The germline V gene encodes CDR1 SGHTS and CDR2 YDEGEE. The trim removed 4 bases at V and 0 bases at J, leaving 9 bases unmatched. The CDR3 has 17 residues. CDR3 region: CASSLRQGATMNTEAFF. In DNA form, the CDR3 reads TGTGCCAGCAGCCTTCGACAGGGGGCTACCATGAACACTGAAGCTTTCTTT.

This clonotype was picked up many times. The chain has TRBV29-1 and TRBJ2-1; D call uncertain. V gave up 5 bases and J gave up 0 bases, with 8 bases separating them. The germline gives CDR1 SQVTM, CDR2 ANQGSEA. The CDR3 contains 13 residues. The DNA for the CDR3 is TGCAGCGTTTTTGAACCCTCCTACAATGAGCAGTTCTTC. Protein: CSVFEPSYNEQFF.

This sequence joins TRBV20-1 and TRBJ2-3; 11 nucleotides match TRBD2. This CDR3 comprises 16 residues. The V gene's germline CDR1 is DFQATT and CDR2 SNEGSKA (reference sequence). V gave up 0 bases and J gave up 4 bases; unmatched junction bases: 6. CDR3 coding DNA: TGCAGTGCTAGAGATCCACTAGCGGGGGTTTCAGATACGCAGTATTTT. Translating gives CSARDPLAGVSDTQYF.

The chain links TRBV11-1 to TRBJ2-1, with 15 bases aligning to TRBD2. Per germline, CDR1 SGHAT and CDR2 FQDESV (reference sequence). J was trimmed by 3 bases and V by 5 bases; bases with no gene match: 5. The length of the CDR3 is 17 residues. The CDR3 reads CASSPPGLAGGYNEQFF. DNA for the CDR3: TGTGCCAGCAGCCCTCCGGGACTAGCGGGGGGCTACAATGAGCAGTTCTTC.

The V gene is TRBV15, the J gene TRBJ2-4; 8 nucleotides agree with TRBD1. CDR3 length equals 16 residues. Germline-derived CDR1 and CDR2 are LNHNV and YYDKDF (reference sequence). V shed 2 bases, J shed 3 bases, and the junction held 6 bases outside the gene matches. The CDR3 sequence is CATSRPLDRDKNIQYF. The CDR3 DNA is TGTGCCACCAGCAGACCCTTGGACAGGGACAAAAACATTCAGTACTTC.

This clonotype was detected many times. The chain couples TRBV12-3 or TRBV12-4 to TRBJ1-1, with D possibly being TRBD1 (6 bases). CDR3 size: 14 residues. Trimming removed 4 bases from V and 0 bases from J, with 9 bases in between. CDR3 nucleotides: TGTGCCAGCAGTTCAAGGGGGATGAACACTGAAGCTTTCTTT. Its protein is CASSSRGMNTEAFF.

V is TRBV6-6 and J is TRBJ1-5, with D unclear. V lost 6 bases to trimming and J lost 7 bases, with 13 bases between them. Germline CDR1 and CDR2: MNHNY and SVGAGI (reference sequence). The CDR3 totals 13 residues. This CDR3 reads CASRREAGQPQHF. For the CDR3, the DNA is TGTGCCAGCAGAAGGGAGGCGGGACAGCCCCAGCATTTT.

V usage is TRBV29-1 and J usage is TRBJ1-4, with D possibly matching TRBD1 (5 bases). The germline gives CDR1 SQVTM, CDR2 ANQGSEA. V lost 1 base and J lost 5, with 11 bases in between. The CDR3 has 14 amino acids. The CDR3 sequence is CSVEVGGRNEKLFF. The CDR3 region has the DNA TGCAGCGTTGAAGTGGGGGGAAGAAATGAAAAACTGTTTTTT.

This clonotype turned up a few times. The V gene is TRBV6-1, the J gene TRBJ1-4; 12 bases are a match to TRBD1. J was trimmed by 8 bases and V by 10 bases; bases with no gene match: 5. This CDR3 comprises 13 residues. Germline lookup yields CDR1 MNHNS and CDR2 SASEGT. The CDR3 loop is CATAGTGGEKLFF. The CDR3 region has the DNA TGTGCCACTGCCGGGACAGGGGGCGAAAAACTGTTTTTT.

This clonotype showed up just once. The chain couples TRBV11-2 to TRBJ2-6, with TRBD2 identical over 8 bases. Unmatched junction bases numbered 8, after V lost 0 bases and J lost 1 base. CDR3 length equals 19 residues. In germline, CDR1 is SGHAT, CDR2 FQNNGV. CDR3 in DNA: TGTGCCAGCAGCTTAGAACGGACTAGCTCAAGATCTGGGGCCAACGTCCTGACTTTC. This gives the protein CASSLERTSSRSGANVLTF.

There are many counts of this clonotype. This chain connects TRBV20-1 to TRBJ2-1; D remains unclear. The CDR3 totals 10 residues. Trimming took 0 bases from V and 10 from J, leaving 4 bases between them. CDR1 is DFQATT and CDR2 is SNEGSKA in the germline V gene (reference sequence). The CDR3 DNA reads TGCAGTGCTAGAGATATGGAGCAGTTCTTC. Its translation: CSARDMEQFF.

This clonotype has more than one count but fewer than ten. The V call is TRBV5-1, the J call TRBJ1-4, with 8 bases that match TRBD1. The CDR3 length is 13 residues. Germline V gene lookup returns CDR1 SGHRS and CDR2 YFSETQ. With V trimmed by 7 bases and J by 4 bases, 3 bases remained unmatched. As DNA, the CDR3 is TGCGCCAGCGCGGGACAGGATAATGAAAAACTGTTTTTT. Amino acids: CASAGQDNEKLFF.

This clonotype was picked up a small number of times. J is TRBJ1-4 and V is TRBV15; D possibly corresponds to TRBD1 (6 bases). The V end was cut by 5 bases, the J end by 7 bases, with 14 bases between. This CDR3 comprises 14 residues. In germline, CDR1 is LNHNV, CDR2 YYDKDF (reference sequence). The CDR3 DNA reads TGTGCCACCAGCGGACAGCAGGGAGGTGAAAAACTGTTTTTT. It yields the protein CATSGQQGGEKLFF.

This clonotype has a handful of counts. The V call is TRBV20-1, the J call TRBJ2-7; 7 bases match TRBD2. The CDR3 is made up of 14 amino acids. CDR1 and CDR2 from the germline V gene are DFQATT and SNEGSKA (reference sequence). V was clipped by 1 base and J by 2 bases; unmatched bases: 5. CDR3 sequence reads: CSARGEGPPYEQYV. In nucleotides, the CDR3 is TGCAGTGCTAGAGGGGAGGGACCACCCTACGAGCAGTACGTC.

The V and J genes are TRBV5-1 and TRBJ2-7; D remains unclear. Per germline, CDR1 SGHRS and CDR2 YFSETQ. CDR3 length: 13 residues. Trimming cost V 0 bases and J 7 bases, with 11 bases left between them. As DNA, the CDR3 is TGCGCCAGCAGCTTGGAGGTCAGCCTGGAGCAGTACTTC. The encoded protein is CASSLEVSLEQYF.

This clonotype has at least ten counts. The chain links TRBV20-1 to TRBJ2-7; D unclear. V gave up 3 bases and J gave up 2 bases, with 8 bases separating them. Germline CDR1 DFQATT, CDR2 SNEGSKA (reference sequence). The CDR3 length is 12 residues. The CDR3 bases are TGCAGTGCTAGCTGGGCGGCCTACGAGCAGTACTTC. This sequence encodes CSASWAAYEQYF.

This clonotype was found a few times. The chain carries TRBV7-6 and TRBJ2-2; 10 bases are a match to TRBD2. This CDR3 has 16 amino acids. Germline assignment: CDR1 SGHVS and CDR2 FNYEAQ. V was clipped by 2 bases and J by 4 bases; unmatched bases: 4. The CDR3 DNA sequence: TGTGCCAGCAGCTTATCCTGGACTAGCGGCACCGGGGAGCTGTTTTTT. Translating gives CASSLSWTSGTGELFF. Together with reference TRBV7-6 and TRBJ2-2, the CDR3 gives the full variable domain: GAGVSQSPRYKVTKRGQDVALRCDPISGHVSLYWYRQALGQGPEFLTYFNYEAQQDKSGLPNDRFSAERPEGSISTLTIQRTEQRDSAMYRCASSLSWTSGTGELFFGEGSRLTVL.

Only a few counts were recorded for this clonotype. CDR3 sequence: CASSDKAGFSYEQYF. The CDR3 nucleotides are TGTGCCAGCAGCGATAAAGCAGGTTTCTCCTACGAGCAGTACTTC. This chain joins TRBV7-9 and TRBJ2-7; D remains ambiguous. The ends were cut back, 5 bases at V and 0 bases at J, with 14 bases in the middle. CDR1 is SEHNR, CDR2 FQNEAQ, per germline (reference sequence). The CDR3 contains 15 residues.

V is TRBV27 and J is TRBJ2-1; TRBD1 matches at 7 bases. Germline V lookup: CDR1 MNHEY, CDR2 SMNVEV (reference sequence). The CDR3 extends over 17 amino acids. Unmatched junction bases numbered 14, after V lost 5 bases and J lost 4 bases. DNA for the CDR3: TGTGCCAGCAGTCCAAGACAGGGACAAAGGCTATACAATGAGCAGTTCTTC. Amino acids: CASSPRQGQRLYNEQFF.

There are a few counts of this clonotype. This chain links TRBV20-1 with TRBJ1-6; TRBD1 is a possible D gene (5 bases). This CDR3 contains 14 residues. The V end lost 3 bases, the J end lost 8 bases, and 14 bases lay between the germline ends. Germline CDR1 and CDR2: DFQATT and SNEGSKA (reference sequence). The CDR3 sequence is CSASRGSPDSPLHF. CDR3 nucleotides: TGCAGTGCTAGCCGGGGCAGCCCCGATTCACCCCTCCACTTT.

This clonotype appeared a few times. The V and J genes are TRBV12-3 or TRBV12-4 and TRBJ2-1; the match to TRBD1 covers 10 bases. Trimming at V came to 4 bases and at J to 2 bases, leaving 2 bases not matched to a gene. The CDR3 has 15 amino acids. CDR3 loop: CASSWGQGPYNEQFF. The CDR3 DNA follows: TGTGCCAGCAGTTGGGGACAGGGGCCCTACAATGAGCAGTTCTTC.

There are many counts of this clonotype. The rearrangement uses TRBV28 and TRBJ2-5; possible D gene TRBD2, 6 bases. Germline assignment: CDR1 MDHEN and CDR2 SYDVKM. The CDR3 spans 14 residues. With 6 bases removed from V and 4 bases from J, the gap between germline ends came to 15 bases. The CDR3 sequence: CASRPGGESETQYF. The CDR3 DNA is TGTGCCAGCAGACCCGGCGGGGAGTCAGAGACCCAGTACTTC. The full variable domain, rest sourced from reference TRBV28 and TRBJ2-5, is DVKVTQSSRYLVKRTGEKVFLECVQDMDHENMFWYRQDPGLGLRLIYFSYDVKMKEKGDIPEGYSVSREKKERFSLILESASTNQTSMYLCASRPGGESETQYFGPGTRLLVL.

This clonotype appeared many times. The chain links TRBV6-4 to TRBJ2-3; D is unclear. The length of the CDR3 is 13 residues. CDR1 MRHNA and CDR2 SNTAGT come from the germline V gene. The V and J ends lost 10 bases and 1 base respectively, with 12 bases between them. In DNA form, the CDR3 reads TGTGCCACCTCGGCGGCTGGCACAGATACGCAGTATTTT. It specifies CATSAAGTDTQYF.

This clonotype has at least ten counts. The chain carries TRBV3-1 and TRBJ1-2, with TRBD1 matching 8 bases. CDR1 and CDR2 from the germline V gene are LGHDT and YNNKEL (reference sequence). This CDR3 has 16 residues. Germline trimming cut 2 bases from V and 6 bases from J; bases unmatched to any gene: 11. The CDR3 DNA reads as TGTGCCAGCAGCCAAATACTACACACGACAGGGGATGGCTACACCTTC. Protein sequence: CASSQILHTTGDGYTF.

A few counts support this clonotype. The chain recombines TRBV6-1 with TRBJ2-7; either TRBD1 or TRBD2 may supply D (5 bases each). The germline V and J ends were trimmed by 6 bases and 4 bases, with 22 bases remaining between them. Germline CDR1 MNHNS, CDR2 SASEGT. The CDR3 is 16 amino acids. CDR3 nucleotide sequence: TGTGCCAGCAGCGGGGACGGAAGTTTTAGGACTTACGAGCAGTACTTC. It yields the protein CASSGDGSFRTYEQYF.

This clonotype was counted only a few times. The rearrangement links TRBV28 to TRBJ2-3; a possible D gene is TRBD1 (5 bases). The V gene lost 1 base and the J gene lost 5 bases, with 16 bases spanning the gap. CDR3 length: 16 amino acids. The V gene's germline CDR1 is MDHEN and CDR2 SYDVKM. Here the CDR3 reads CASSLLQESGGDTQYF. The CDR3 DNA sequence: TGTGCCAGCAGTTTATTACAGGAATCGGGCGGAGATACGCAGTATTTT.